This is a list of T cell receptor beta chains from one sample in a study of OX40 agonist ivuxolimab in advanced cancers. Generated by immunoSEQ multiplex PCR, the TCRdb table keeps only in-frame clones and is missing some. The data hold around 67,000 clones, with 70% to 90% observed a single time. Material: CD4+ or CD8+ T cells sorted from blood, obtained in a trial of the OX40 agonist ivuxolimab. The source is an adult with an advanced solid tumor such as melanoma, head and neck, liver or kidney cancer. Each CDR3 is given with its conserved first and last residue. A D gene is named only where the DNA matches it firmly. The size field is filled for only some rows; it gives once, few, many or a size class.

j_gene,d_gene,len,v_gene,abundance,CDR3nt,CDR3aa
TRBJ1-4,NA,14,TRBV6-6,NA,TGTGCCAGCAGTGTCGGCCTCACTAATGAAAAACTGTTTTTT,CASSVGLTNEKLFF
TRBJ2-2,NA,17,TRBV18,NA,TGTGCCAGCTCACCGGGCCTGGAAGGGGGGAGCACCGGGGAGCTGTTTTTT,CASSPGLEGGSTGELFF
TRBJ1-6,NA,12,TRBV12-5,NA,TGTGCATCACAGGGCAATAATTCACCCCTCCACTTT,CASQGNNSPLHF
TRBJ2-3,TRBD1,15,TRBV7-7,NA,TGTGCCAGCAGCTTTGGGACAGGAGGCCAAGATACGCAGTATTTT,CASSFGTGGQDTQYF
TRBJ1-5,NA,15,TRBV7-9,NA,TGTGCCAGCAGCCATGAGTTAGGCGAGGGTCAGCCCCAGCATTTT,CASSHELGEGQPQHF
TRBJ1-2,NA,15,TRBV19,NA,TGTGCCAGTAGTAAGGGACACCAGAACCTCTATGGCTACACCTTC,CASSKGHQNLYGYTF
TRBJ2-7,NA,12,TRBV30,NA,TGTGCCTGGAGTGTGGGGGCGCCAGAGCAGTACTTC,CAWSVGAPEQYF
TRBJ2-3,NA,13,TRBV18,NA,TGTGCCAGCTCACCCCGTGGCACAGATACGCAGTATTTT,CASSPRGTDTQYF
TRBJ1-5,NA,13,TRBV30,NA,TGTGCTCTGGATAGGGGTGGGAATCAGCCCCAGCATTTT,CALDRGGNQPQHF
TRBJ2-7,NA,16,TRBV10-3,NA,TGTGCCATCAGTGAGTCAGAGCATGCGAGCTCCTACGAGCAGTACTTC,CAISESEHASSYEQYF
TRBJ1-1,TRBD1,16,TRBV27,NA,TGTGCCAGCAATCCCGGACAGGGGGGTAGGAGGACTGAAGCTTTCTTT,CASNPGQGGRRTEAFF
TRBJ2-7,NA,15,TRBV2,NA,TGTGCCAGCAGTGAGGGCCCAGGGGAAACGGACGAGCAGTACTTC,CASSEGPGETDEQYF
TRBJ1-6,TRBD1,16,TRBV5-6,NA,TGTGCCAGCAGCTCCGGGACAGGGAACTATAATTCACCCCTCCACTTT,CASSSGTGNYNSPLHF
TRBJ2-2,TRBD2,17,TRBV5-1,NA,TGCGCCAGCAGCCCCCGGACTAGCGGGGGGGCCGCCGGGGAGCTGTTTTTT,CASSPRTSGGAAGELFF
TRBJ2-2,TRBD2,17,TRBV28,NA,TGTGCCAGCAGAGCTCCCCTCGGGACTAGCGCGGCCGGGGAGCTGTTTTTT,CASRAPLGTSAAGELFF
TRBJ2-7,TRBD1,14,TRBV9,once,TGTGCCAGCAGCGTGGACAGGATCTCCTACGAGCAGTACTTC,CASSVDRISYEQYF
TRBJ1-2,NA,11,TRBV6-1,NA,TGTGCCAGCACAAAGACGGGGGGCTACACCTTC,CASTKTGGYTF
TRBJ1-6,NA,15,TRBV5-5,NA,TGTGCCAGCAGCTTGGACCTAGGAGGAAATTCACCCCTCCACTTT,CASSLDLGGNSPLHF
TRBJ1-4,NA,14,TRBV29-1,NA,TGCAGCGTGACCGTGGCAGGAACTAATGAAAAACTGTTTTTT,CSVTVAGTNEKLFF
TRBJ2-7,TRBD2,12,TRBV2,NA,TGTGCCAGCAGTGGGACTAGCTTCGAGCAGTACTTC,CASSGTSFEQYF
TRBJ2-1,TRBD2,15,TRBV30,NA,TGTGCCTGGAACCCGACTAGCGGGATCTACAATGAGCAGTTCTTC,CAWNPTSGIYNEQFF
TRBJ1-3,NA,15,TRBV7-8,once,TGTGCCAGCAGCTTAGCGTCCGGGTATGGAAACACCATATATTTT,CASSLASGYGNTIYF
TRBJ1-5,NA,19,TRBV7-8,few,TGTGCCAGCAGCTTAGCGGGGGATTTGAGGAGTCCTTACAATCAGCCCCAGCATTTT,CASSLAGDLRSPYNQPQHF
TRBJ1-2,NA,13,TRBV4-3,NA,TGCGCCAGCAGCCAAGGGTACGACTATGGCTACACCTTC,CASSQGYDYGYTF
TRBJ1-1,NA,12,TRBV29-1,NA,TGCAGCGCCGGAAGGGCGAACACTGAAGCTTTCTTT,CSAGRANTEAFF
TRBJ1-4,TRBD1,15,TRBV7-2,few,TGTGCCAGCAGCCCTCGACAGGGGCAGACTGAAAAACTGTTTTTT,CASSPRQGQTEKLFF
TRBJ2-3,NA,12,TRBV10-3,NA,TGTGCCATCAGCGAGGGGGAGGATACGCAGTATTTT,CAISEGEDTQYF
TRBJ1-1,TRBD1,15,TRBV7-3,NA,TGTGCCAGCAGCTCAGACAGGGGGATGAACACTGAAGCTTTCTTT,CASSSDRGMNTEAFF
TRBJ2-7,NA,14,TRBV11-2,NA,TGTGCCAGCAGCTTAGACAGAAACACCTACGAGCAGTACTTC,CASSLDRNTYEQYF
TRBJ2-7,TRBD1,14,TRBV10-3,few,TGTGCCACGGGACAGGTCCCCGCCTCCTACGAGCAGTACTTC,CATGQVPASYEQYF
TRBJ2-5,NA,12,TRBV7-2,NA,TGTGCCAGCAGCCCAGTCCAAGAGACCCAGTACTTC,CASSPVQETQYF
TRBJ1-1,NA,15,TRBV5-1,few,TGCGCCAGCAGACCCCGGGGGCACCGAGGCACTGAAGCTTTCTTT,CASRPRGHRGTEAFF
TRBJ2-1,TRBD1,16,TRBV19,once,TGTGCCAGTAGTAATTCCGGGACAGGGTTGGAAAATGAGCAGTTCTTC,CASSNSGTGLENEQFF
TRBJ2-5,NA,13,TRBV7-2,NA,TGTGCCAGCAGCTTAACTAGACAAGAGACCCAGTACTTC,CASSLTRQETQYF
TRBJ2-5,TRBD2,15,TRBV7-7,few,TGTGCTAGCAGCTTAGGGCTAGCCGGGGGGGAGACCCAGTACTTC,CASSLGLAGGETQYF
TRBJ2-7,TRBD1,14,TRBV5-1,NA,TGCGCCAGCAGCTACGACAGGGGCCCCTACGAGCAGTACTTC,CASSYDRGPYEQYF
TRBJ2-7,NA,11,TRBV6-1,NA,TGTGCCAGCAGCCAAATTTACGAGCAGTACTTC,CASSQIYEQYF
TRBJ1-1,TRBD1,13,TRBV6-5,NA,TGTGCCAGCAGCAGATGGACAGGGGATGAAGCTTTCTTT,CASSRWTGDEAFF
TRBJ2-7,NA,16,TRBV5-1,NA,TGCGCCAGCAGCCCGGGGGTCGGGACCATCTCCTACGAGCAGTACTTC,CASSPGVGTISYEQYF